These 4 T cell receptor beta chains share one sample of origin, sequenced in a study of blood T cell repertoires in COVID-19. The method was immunoSEQ multiplex PCR; TCRdb's version includes in-frame clones alone and lacks a portion of them. The sample consists of approximately 170,000 clones, less than 85% of them appearing once. Sequenced sample: peripheral blood. The receptor set was obtained from a woman older than 75 with acute or convalescent COVID-19.

V and J are TRBV2 and TRBJ1-5; D perhaps matches TRBD1 (5 bases). CDR1 SNHLY and CDR2 FYNNEI come from the germline V gene. This CDR3 is built from 14 residues. Deletions cut 3 bases from V and 5 bases from J, with 11 bases between. CDR3 residues: CASSDKGVDQPQHF. The CDR3 DNA reads TGTGCCAGCAGTGACAAAGGGGTTGATCAGCCCCAGCATTTT.

The chain couples TRBV28 to TRBJ1-2, with 9 bases that match TRBD1. Germline V lookup: CDR1 MDHEN, CDR2 SYDVKM. The trim removed 1 base at V and 7 bases at J, leaving 4 bases unmatched. The CDR3 extends over 14 amino acids. DNA of the CDR3: TGTGCCAGCAGTTTATATGACAGGGGGGCTGGCTACACCTTC. Protein sequence: CASSLYDRGAGYTF.

This clone was seen only a few times. The gene calls are TRBV7-9 and TRBJ1-3; D gene ambiguous. From germline, CDR1 is SEHNR and CDR2 FQNEAQ (reference sequence). V lost 3 bases to trimming and J lost 0 bases, with 12 bases between them. This CDR3 region has 16 residues. CDR3 in amino acids: CASSLRRSSSGNTIYF. In DNA, the CDR3 is TGTGCCAGCAGCTTGCGGAGGTCTAGCTCTGGAAACACCATATATTTT.

The CDR3 loop is CASGLTGYYGYTF. The CDR3 coding sequence is TGTGCTAGTGGTTTGACAGGTTACTATGGCTACACCTTC. The rearrangement links TRBV12-5 to TRBJ1-2; tentative D call: TRBD1 (5 bases). Germline CDR1 LGHNT, CDR2 FRNRAP. Trimming removed 2 bases from V and 3 bases from J, with 7 bases in between. The CDR3 has 13 amino acids.